This TCR beta chain was captured by sequencing in a study of CD8+ T cells in alopecia areata. Study context: It was oral tofacitinib, at 5 to 10 mg twice daily, that treated patients received. The protocol delivered tofacitinib for 6 to 18 months, then withdrew it for 6 months.

Extracted RNA was reverse transcribed into cDNA, the sequencing template. Profiling relied on immunoSEQ multiplex PCR, and the TCRdb table lists in-frame clones only, not all of them. This table has 110,000 to 150,000 clones, around 87% appearing once. The treatment: oral pan-JAK inhibitor, 5-10 mg twice daily. Study-wide results and caveats: Affected lesional scalp, above all in alopecia totalis/universalis, was more clonal than normal scalp.

Of note for this clone: No antigen is known for it.

The CDR3 is made up of 16 amino acids. Trimming shortened V by 5 bases and J by 2 bases, and 17 bases separated the two germline ends. The V gene's germline CDR1 is SEHNR and CDR2 FQNEAQ (reference sequence). The chain is built from TRBV7-9 and TRBJ2-3; TRBD2 might be the D (5 bases). The TCR was taken from a human donor with alopecia areata. Sequenced here: CD8+ T cells sorted from blood, sampled at week 4, from a patient treated with tofacitinib. The CDR3 nucleotides read TGTGCCAGCAGCCCGCCTACCGCGGGCCTCACAGATACGCAGTATTTT. It translates to CASSPPTAGLTDTQYF. The whole variable domain, filled in from reference TRBV7-9 and TRBJ2-3, reads DTGVSQNPRHKITKRGQNVTFRCDPISEHNRLYWYRQTLGQGPEFLTYFQNEAQLEKSRLLSDRFSAERPKGSFSTLEIQRTEQGDSAMYLCASSPPTAGLTDTQYFGPGTRLTVL.